Detailed here is one T cell receptor beta chain. Original analysis: How many nucleated cells were present was estimated from reference gene primer amplification. Here immunoSEQ multiplex PCR was the method, and the copy in TCRdb shows in-frame clones only, minus some. That table furnishes V, J and clone size, whereas the DNA furnished D and trimming. The sample lists 350,000 to 400,000 clones; roughly 90% were seen once. The sample is drawn from a study of blood T cell repertoires in COVID-19. Per the germline V gene, CDR1 is SGHTA and CDR2 is FQGNSA. V dropped 6 bases and J dropped 0; count of bases not matched to a gene: 4. This CDR3 region has 15 residues.

The material sequenced was peripheral blood. This rearrangement joins TRBV7-2 to TRBJ2-7; TRBD2 agrees at 11 bases. The receptor comes from a woman in her sixties or seventies with COVID-19, enrolled during active disease. CDR3 in DNA: TGTGCCAGCAGGTTTAGCGGGGGGGCCTCCTACGAGCAGTACTTC. It translates to CASRFSGGASYEQYF.